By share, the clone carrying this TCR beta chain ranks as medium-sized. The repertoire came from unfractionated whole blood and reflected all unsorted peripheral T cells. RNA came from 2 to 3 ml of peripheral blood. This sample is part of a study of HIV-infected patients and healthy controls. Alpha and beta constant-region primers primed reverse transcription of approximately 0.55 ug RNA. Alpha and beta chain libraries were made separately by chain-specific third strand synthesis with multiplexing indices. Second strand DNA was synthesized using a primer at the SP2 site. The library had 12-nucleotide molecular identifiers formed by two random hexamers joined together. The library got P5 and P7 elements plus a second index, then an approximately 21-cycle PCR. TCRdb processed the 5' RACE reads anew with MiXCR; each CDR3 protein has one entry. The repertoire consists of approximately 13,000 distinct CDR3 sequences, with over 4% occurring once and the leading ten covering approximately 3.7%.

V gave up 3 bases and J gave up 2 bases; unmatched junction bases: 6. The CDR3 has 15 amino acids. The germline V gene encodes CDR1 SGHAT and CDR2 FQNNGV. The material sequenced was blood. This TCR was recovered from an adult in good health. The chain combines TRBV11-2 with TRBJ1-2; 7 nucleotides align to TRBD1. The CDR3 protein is CASSLGTVRNYGYTF. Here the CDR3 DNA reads TGTGCCAGCAGCTTGGGGACAGTACGCAACTATGGCTACACCTTC.